Reported below is one T cell receptor (beta chain). Assay: immunoSEQ multiplex PCR; the TCRdb copy retains only in-frame clones and omits some. This sample has 120,000 to 150,000 clones; 80% to 95% occur once, and the top ten carry 4.5% to 6%. V lost 5 bases and J 2 bases, leaving 13 bases between the germline ends. CDR3 length: 13 residues. Germline V lookup: CDR1 GTSNPN, CDR2 SVGIG (reference sequence). The data derive from a study of control samples from healthy donors and cancer patients. This clonotype was obtained from a man aged 18 to 29 in good health. The V and J genes are TRBV30 and TRBJ2-7, with D unresolved. Sequenced sample: blood. The CDR3 region has the DNA TGTGCCTGGTCTCGCGACTCGACCTACGAGCAGTACTTC. Translation gives CAWSRDSTYEQYF.